Detailed here is one T cell receptor (beta chain). Its target is unknown. The sample's time point: peripheral blood 6 weeks after treatment start. This sample was taken from a study of PD-L1 blockade in urothelial cancer. On the study more broadly: Blood underwent analysis 3 weeks (second dose) and 6 weeks after treatment began. Blood yielded a median of around 150,000 T cells per sample. Study-level points and caveats: Below-median blood TCR clonality before treatment forecast better survival.

The CDR3 runs 15 residues. The V and J ends lost 2 bases and 4 bases, in that order; junction bases with no gene match: 5. Germline V gives CDR1 SGDLS, CDR2 YYNGEE. Repertoires were generated with immunoSEQ multiplex PCR, while TCRdb's copy carries only in-frame clones and drops some. The sample contains 15,000 to 20,000 clones, over 80% of which appear only once. This clonotype originated in a man aged 45-65 years with urothelial cancer. The chain employs TRBV9 and TRBJ2-2; 7 bases are a match to TRBD1. Sequenced here: PBMCs, sampled around atezolizumab (anti-PD-L1) treatment. This chain's CDR3 is CASSVFGQATGELFF. CDR3 bases: TGTGCCAGCAGCGTGTTTGGACAGGCCACCGGGGAGCTGTTTTTT.